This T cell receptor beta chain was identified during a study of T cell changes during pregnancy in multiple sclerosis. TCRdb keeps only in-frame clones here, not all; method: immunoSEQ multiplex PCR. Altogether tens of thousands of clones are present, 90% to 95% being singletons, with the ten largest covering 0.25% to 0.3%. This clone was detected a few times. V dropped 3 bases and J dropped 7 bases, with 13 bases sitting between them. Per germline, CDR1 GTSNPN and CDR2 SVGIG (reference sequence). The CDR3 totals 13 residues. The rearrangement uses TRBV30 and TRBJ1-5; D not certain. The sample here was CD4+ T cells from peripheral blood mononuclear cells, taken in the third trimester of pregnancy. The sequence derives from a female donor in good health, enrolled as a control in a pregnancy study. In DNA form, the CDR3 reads TGTGCCTGGAGCGGGGAGGGAATGCAGCCCCAGCATTTT. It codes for CAWSGEGMQPQHF. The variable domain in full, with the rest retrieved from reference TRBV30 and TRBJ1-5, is SQTIHQWPATLVQPVGSPLSLECTVEGTSNPNLYWYRQAAGRGLQLLFYSVGIGQISSEVPQNLSASRPQDRQFILSSKKLLLSDSGFYLCAWSGEGMQPQHFGDGTRLSIL.